Listed here are 22 T cell receptor beta chains from one sample, sequenced in a study of blood T cell repertoires in COVID-19 (TCRdb year 2020). Libraries were built with the immunoSEQ multiplex PCR assay. TCRdb retrieved this table from immuneACCESS and kept in-frame rearrangements only. Not all clones are present; in checked studies, unresolved V genes account for under half, and no reason is known for the remainder. This sample lists 210,000 or so clones; around 80% were detected once. Approximately 13% of the sample comes from the top ten. The sequenced material came from peripheral blood. The source of these receptors is a man aged 45-65 years who had recovered from COVID-19.

The rearrangement uses TRBV4-1 and TRBJ2-1; D might be TRBD2 (6 bases). V was cut by 4 bases and J by 1 base, with 23 bases left in between. Germline CDR1 MGHRA, CDR2 YSYEKL. The CDR3 spans 19 residues. The CDR3 coding sequence is TGCGCCAGCAGCCCCACCGGGATAGGGAGGCTTAAATCCTACAATGAGCAGTTCTTC. The encoded protein is CASSPTGIGRLKSYNEQFF.

The chain links TRBV30 to TRBJ1-1, with D possibly matching TRBD1 (5 bases). Germline CDR1 and CDR2: GTSNPN and SVGIG (reference sequence). The V end was cut by 5 bases, the J end by 1 base, with 14 bases between. CDR3 length: 14 residues. DNA of the CDR3: TGTGCCTGGCGGTTTGGACACCCGAACACTGAAGCTTTCTTT. Its translation is CAWRFGHPNTEAFF.

This sequence joins TRBV28 and TRBJ1-5; TRBD1 matches 9 bases. V was clipped by 4 bases and J by 0 bases; unmatched bases: 7. Looked up from germline, CDR1 is MDHEN and CDR2 is SYDVKM. CDR3 length: 17 amino acids. Here the CDR3 reads CASSSGDRAISNQPQHF. The CDR3 DNA reads as TGTGCCAGCAGTTCGGGGGACAGGGCAATTAGCAATCAGCCCCAGCATTTT. Full variable domain (rest looked up from reference TRBV28 and TRBJ1-5): DVKVTQSSRYLVKRTGEKVFLECVQDMDHENMFWYRQDPGLGLRLIYFSYDVKMKEKGDIPEGYSVSREKKERFSLILESASTNQTSMYLCASSSGDRAISNQPQHFGDGTRLSIL.

A single count supports this clone. V usage is TRBV27 and J usage is TRBJ2-7; no firm D call. The ends were cut back, 0 bases at V and 6 bases at J, with 9 bases in the middle. Per the germline V gene, CDR1 is MNHEY and CDR2 is SMNVEV (reference sequence). CDR3 length: 13 residues. CDR3: CASSLSEKREQYF. CDR3 bases: TGTGCCAGCAGTTTATCAGAGAAGCGCGAGCAGTACTTC.

There are a few counts of this clone. J is TRBJ2-2 and V is TRBV4-1; 7 bases line up with TRBD2. The length of the CDR3 is 17 residues. Germline CDR1 MGHRA, CDR2 YSYEKL. Germline trimming cut 4 bases from V and 3 bases from J; bases unmatched to any gene: 11. CDR3 loop: CASSPREASADTGELFF. The CDR3, as DNA: TGCGCCAGCAGCCCACGGGAGGCTAGCGCCGACACCGGGGAGCTGTTTTTT.

In its sample, this clone was seen once. The V and J genes are TRBV11-3 and TRBJ2-1; 8 bases map to TRBD2. J gave up 8 bases and V 5 bases, and 8 bases lay outside the gene matches. In germline, CDR1 is SGHNT, CDR2 YENEEA. The CDR3 runs to 14 residues. The CDR3 DNA follows: TGTGCCAGCAGCCCGGGACTAGTTGGGGATGAGCAGTTCTTC. Translation: CASSPGLVGDEQFF.

The chain has TRBV13 and TRBJ1-1; a possible D gene is TRBD1 (6 bases). Germline CDR1 and CDR2: PRHDT and FYEKMQ (reference sequence). V was clipped by 4 bases and J by 0 bases, with 12 bases between them. The CDR3 spans 15 residues. CDR3 in amino acids: CASSSPGEMNTEAFF. The CDR3 nucleotides read TGTGCCAGCAGCTCACCAGGGGAGATGAACACTGAAGCTTTCTTT.

The chain employs TRBV6-2 or TRBV6-3 and TRBJ2-1, with 7 bases identical to TRBD2. The CDR3 length is 15 residues. Germline assignment: CDR1 MNHEY and CDR2 SVGEGT. Trimming at V came to 5 bases and at J to 6 bases, leaving 10 bases not matched to a gene. The CDR3 sequence is CASSLGGSLVNEQFF. The CDR3 DNA follows: TGTGCCAGCAGTCTGGGCGGGAGTTTAGTCAATGAGCAGTTCTTC.

V is TRBV3-1 (or the pseudogene TRBV3-2) and J is TRBJ1-5; D is perhaps TRBD1 (6 bases). Trimming removed 4 bases from V and 2 bases from J, with 12 bases in between. CDR3 length equals 15 residues. CDR1 is LGHDT, CDR2 YNNKEL, per germline (reference sequence). CDR3 sequence (DNA): TGTGCCAGCAGCCGATCGGACAGCGGCAATCAGCCCCAGCATTTT. Encoded protein: CASSRSDSGNQPQHF.

The rearrangement uses TRBV25-1 and TRBJ2-2; 9 bases agree with TRBD2. The CDR3 spans 15 residues. Germline trimming cut 6 bases from V and 0 bases from J; bases unmatched to any gene: 2. Germline CDR1 reads MGHDK; CDR2 reads SYGVNS. The CDR3 reads CASSGTSPNTGELFF. For the CDR3, the DNA is TGTGCCAGCAGCGGGACTAGCCCGAACACCGGGGAGCTGTTTTTT.

The chain combines TRBV30 with TRBJ2-3, with 16 bases matching TRBD2. The germline gives CDR1 GTSNPN, CDR2 SVGIG (reference sequence). This CDR3 spans 19 amino acids. The V gene end was trimmed by 0 bases and the J gene end by 2 bases; junction bases not matched to a gene: 8. The CDR3 sequence is CAWSVRKGTSGRATDTQYF. DNA of the CDR3: TGTGCCTGGAGTGTACGTAAGGGGACTAGCGGGAGGGCCACAGATACGCAGTATTTT.

This clone was counted between two and nine times. The rearrangement uses TRBV21-1 and TRBJ2-7; the D call of TRBD2 is as the table states it, not checked on the DNA. TRBV21-1 counts as a pseudogene. The CDR3 is 21 amino acids. In DNA form, the CDR3 reads TGTGCCAGCGGCAAGCAAATGGACCCGGGACTAGCGGCGACCTATTCCTACGAGCAGTACTTC. This translates into CASGKQMDPGLAATYSYEQYF.

This clone was detected once. This chain joins TRBV28 and TRBJ1-2; 8 bases match TRBD1. Germline V gene lookup returns CDR1 MDHEN and CDR2 SYDVKM. The CDR3 runs to 13 residues. Trimming cost V 6 bases and J 8 bases; bases outside gene matches: 8. CDR3 region: CASSDLTGEGYTF. The CDR3 DNA is TGTGCCAGCAGCGATTTGACAGGGGAGGGCTACACCTTC.

J is TRBJ1-5 and V is TRBV21-1; the D call in the table, TRBD1, was not verified against the DNA. TRBV21-1 is a pseudogene locus. The CDR3 contains 14 residues. CDR3 nucleotide sequence: TGTGCCAGCAGCAGTACAGGTTCCAATCAGCCCCAGCATTTT. Protein: CASSSTGSNQPQHF.

This rearrangement joins TRBV27 to TRBJ1-2, with TRBD1 matching 9 bases. Trimming at V came to 5 bases and at J to 2 bases, leaving 6 bases not matched to a gene. The CDR3 is 15 residues long. Germline values: CDR1 MNHEY, CDR2 SMNVEV (reference sequence). The CDR3 protein is CASSPWTGANYGYTF. The CDR3 coding sequence is TGTGCCAGCAGTCCGTGGACAGGGGCCAACTATGGCTACACCTTC.

The V gene is TRBV5-4, the J gene TRBJ2-1; 7 bases line up with TRBD1. The CDR3 totals 14 residues. Looked up from germline, CDR1 is SGHNT and CDR2 is YYREEE (reference sequence). The ends lost 2 bases at V and 3 bases at J; junction bases unmatched: 2. The CDR3 spells CASSFGQVYNEQFF. The CDR3 region has the DNA TGTGCCAGCAGCTTCGGACAGGTCTACAATGAGCAGTTCTTC.

This clone occurred once. This chain links TRBV6-4 with TRBJ2-2, with D possibly TRBD1 on 6 matching bases. The CDR3 covers 14 residues. Germline V gene sequence: CDR1 MRHNA, CDR2 SNTAGT. V was trimmed by 6 bases and J by 1 base, leaving 9 bases between them. CDR3: CASRTGWNTGELFF. CDR3 nucleotides: TGTGCCAGCAGAACAGGGTGGAACACCGGGGAGCTGTTTTTT.

This chain uses TRBV9 with TRBJ2-7, with TRBD2 matching 10 bases. Trimming cost V 0 bases and J 2 bases; bases outside gene matches: 8. Looked up from germline, CDR1 is SGDLS and CDR2 is YYNGEE. CDR3 length equals 17 residues. This CDR3 reads CASSVGLAGHFTYEQYF. In DNA form, the CDR3 reads TGTGCCAGCAGCGTAGGACTAGCGGGCCATTTTACCTACGAGCAGTACTTC.

This chain joins TRBV29-1 and TRBJ2-5; D remains unclear. V was trimmed by 0 bases and J by 5 bases, leaving 7 bases between them. The CDR3 runs 12 residues. Germline lookup yields CDR1 SQVTM and CDR2 ANQGSEA. CDR3 nucleotides: TGCAGCGTTGAAGATCTCGTGGAGACCCAGTACTTC. Protein sequence: CSVEDLVETQYF. The whole variable domain, remainder taken from reference TRBV29-1 and TRBJ2-5, is SAVISQKPSRDICQRGTSLTIQCQVDSQVTMMFWYRQQPGQSLTLIATANQGSEATYESGFVIDKFPISRPNLTFSTLTVSNMSPEDSSIYLCSVEDLVETQYFGPGTRLLVL.

This clone was counted a few times. This rearrangement joins TRBV5-5 to TRBJ2-3; D remains unclear. The germline V gene encodes CDR1 SGHKS and CDR2 YYEKEE (reference sequence). The CDR3 has 13 residues. Trimming left V 4 bases short and J 0 bases short, with 6 bases between. The chain's CDR3 is CASSLTSTDTQYF. In DNA form, the CDR3 reads TGTGCCAGCAGCCTAACTAGCACAGATACGCAGTATTTT.

This chain uses TRBV5-5 with TRBJ2-2; D might be TRBD2 (6 bases). Germline CDR1 SGHKS, CDR2 YYEKEE (reference sequence). V was pared by 0 bases and J by 11 bases, with 20 bases between. The CDR3 sequence is 16 residues long. The CDR3, as DNA: TGTGCCAGCAGCTTGGTTCCTAGCGTTAGCTCCGTCGAGCTGTTTTTT. Protein: CASSLVPSVSSVELFF.

The chain has TRBV15 and TRBJ2-1; 7 bases fit TRBD1. The CDR3 spans 14 residues. J lost 11 bases, V lost 0 bases, and 7 bases had no gene match. The germline V gene has CDR1 LNHNV and CDR2 YYDKDF (reference sequence). The CDR3 DNA is TGTGCCACCAGCAGAGAAGGGGGACAGCTGAAGCAGTTCTTC. Translated, it gives CATSREGGQLKQFF.